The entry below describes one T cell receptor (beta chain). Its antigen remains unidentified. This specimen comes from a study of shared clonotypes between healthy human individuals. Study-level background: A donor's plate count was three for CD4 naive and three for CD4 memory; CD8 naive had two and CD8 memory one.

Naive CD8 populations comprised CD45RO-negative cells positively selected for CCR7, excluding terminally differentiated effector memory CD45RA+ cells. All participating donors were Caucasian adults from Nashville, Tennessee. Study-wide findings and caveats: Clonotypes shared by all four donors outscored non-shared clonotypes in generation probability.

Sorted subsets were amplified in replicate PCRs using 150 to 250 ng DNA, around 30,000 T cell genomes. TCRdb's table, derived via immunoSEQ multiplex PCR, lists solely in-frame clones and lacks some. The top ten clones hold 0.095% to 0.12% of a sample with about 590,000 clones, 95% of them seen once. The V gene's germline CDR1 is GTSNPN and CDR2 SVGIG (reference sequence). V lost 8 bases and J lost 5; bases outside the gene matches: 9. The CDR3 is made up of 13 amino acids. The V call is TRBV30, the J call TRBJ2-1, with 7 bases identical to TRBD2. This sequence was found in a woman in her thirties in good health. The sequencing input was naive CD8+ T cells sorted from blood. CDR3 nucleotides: TGTGCCAGACGGGGAGGGGTCAACAATGAGCAGTTCTTC. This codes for CARRGGVNNEQFF. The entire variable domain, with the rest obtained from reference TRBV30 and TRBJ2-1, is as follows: SQTIHQWPATLVQPVGSPLSLECTVEGTSNPNLYWYRQAAGRGLQLLFYSVGIGQISSEVPQNLSASRPQDRQFILSSKKLLLSDSGFYLCARRGGVNNEQFFGPGTRLTVL.